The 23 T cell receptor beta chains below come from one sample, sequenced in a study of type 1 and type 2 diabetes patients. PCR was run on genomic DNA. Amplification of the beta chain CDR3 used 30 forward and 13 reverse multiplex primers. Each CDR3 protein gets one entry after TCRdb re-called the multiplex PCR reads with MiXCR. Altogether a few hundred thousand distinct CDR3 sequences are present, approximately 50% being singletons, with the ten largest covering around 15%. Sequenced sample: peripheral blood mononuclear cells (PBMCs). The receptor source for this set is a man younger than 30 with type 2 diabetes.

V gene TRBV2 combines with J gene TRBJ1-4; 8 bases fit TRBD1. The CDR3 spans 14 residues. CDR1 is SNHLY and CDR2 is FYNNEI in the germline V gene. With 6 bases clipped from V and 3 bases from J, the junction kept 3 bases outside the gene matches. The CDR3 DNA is TGTGCCAGCAGGGACAGGGTCCCTAATGAAAAACTGTTTTTT. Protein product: CASRDRVPNEKLFF.

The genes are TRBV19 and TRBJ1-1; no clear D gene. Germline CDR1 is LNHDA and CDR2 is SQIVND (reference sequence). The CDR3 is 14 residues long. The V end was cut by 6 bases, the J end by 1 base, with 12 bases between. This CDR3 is CASSPRSRNTEAFF. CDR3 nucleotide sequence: TGTGCCAGTAGCCCTAGGTCGAGGAACACTGAAGCTTTCTTT.

CDR3 nucleotide sequence: TGTGCCAGCAGTTATACAGGGCATAAGCAGTACTTC. It yields the protein CASSYTGHKQYF. The genes are TRBV12-3 or TRBV12-4 and TRBJ2-7; possibly TRBD1 for D (6 bases). The CDR3 contains 12 residues. The ends were cut back, 4 bases at V and 8 bases at J, with 12 bases in the middle.

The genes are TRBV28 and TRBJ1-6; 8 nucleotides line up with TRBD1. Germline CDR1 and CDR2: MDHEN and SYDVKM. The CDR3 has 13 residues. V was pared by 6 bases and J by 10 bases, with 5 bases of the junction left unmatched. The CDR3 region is CASRQGGTSPLHF. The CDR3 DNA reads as TGTGCCAGCAGACAGGGGGGGACATCACCCCTCCACTTT. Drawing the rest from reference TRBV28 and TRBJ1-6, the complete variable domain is DVKVTQSSRYLVKRTGEKVFLECVQDMDHENMFWYRQDPGLGLRLIYFSYDVKMKEKGDIPEGYSVSREKKERFSLILESASTNQTSMYLCASRQGGTSPLHFGNGTRLTVT.

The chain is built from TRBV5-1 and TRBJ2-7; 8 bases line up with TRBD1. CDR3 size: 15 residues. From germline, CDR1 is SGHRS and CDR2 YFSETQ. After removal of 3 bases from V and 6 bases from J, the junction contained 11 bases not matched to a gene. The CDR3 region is CASSSRDRGGGEQYF. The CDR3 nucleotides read TGCGCCAGCAGCTCCCGCGACAGGGGCGGAGGCGAGCAGTACTTC.

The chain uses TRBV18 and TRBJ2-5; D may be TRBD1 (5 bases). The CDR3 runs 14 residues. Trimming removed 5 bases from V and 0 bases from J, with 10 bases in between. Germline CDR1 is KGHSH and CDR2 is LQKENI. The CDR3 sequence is CASSKTAYQETQYF. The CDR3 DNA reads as TGTGCCAGCTCAAAGACAGCGTACCAAGAGACCCAGTACTTC.

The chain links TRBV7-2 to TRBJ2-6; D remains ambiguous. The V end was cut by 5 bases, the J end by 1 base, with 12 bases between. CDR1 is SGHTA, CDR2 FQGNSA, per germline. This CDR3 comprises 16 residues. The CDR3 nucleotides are TGTGCCAGCAGCGCCTTAGTAGGATCTGGGGCCAACGTCCTGACTTTC. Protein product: CASSALVGSGANVLTF.

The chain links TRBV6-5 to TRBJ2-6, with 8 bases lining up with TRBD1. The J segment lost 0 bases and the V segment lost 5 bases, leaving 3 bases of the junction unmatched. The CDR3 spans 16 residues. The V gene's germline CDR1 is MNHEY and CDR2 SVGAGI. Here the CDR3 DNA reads TGTGCCAGCAGTGGTACAGGGGGCTCTGGGGCCAACGTCCTGACTTTC. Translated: CASSGTGGSGANVLTF.

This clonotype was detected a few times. This CDR3 is CASSHRQGGGGYTF. The CDR3 DNA reads as TGTGCCAGCAGCCATAGGCAGGGCGGGGGAGGCTACACCTTC. The V call is TRBV13, the J call TRBJ1-2; maybe TRBD1 (5 bases). This CDR3 region has 14 residues. Per germline, CDR1 PRHDT and CDR2 FYEKMQ (reference sequence). V was pared by 5 bases and J by 8 bases, with 18 bases between. The full variable domain, completed using reference TRBV13 and TRBJ1-2, is AAGVIQSPRHLIKEKRETATLKCYPIPRHDTVYWYQQGPGQDPQFLISFYEKMQSDKGSIPDRFSAQQFSDYHSELNMSSLELGDSALYFCASSHRQGGGGYTFGSGTRLTVV.

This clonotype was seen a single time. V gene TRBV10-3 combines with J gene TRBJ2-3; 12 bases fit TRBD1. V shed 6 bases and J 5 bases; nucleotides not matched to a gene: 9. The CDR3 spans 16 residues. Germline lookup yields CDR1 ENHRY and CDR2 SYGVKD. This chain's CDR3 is CAIRDRDRGRQDTQYF. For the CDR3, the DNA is TGTGCCATCAGGGACCGGGACAGGGGGCGACAAGATACGCAGTATTTT.

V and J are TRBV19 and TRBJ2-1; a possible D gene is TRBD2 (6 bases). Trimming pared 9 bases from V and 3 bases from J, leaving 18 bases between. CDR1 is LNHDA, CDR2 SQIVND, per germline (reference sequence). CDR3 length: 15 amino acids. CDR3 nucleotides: TGTGCCAGCAGACGATTGGAGGGATACTACAATGAGCAGTTCTTC. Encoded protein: CASRRLEGYYNEQFF. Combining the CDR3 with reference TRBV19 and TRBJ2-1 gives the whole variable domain DGGITQSPKYLFRKEGQNVTLSCEQNLNHDAMYWYRQDPGQGLRLIYYSQIVNDFQKGDIAEGYSVSREKKESFPLTVTSAQKNPTAFYLCASRRLEGYYNEQFFGPGTRLTVL.

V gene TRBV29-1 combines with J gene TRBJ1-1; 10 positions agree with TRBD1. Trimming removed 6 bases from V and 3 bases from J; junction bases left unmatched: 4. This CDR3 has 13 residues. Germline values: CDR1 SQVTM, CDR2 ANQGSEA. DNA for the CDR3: TGCAGCGTCCCCGACAGGGGGCACACTGAAGCTTTCTTT. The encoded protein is CSVPDRGHTEAFF.

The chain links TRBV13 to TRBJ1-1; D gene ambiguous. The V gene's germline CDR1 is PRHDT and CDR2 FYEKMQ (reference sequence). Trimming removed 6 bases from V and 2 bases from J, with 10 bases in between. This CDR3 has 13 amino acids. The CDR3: CASSLRANTEAFF. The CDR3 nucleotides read TGTGCCAGCAGTTTACGGGCCAACACTGAAGCTTTCTTT.

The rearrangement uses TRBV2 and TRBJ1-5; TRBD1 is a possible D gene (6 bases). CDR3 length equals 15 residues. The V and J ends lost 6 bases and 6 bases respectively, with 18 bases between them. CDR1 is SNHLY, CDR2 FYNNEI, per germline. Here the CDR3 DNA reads TGTGCCAGCAGGGGGGGGGGCGGTACCTCTCAGCCCCAGCATTTT. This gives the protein CASRGGGGTSQPQHF.

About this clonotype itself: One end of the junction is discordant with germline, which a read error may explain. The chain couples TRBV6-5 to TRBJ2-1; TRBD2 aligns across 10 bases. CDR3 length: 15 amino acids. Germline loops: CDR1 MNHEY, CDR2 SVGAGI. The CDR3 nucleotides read TGTGCCAGCAGTCATACTAGCGGGATTGTCAATGGGCAGTTCTTC. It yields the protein CASSHTSGIVNGQFF.

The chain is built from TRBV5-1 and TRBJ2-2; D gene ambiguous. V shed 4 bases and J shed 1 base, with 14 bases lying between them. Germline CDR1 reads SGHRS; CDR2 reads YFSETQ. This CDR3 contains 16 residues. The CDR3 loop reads CASSRRPTWNTGELFF. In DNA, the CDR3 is TGCGCCAGCAGCCGGAGACCCACCTGGAACACCGGGGAGCTGTTTTTT.

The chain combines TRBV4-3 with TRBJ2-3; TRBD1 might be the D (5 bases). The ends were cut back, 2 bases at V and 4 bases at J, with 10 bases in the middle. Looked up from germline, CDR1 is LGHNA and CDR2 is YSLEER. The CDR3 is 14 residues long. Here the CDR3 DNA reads TGCGCCAGCAGCCAATTCCAGGGTCCAGATACGCAGTATTTT. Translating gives CASSQFQGPDTQYF.

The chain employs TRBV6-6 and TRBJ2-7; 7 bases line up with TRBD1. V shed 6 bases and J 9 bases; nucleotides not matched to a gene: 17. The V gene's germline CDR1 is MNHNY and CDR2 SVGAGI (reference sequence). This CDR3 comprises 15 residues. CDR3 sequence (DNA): TGTGCCAGCAGCCAATCCCGGGACAGCCCCAACGGGCAGTACTTC. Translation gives CASSQSRDSPNGQYF.

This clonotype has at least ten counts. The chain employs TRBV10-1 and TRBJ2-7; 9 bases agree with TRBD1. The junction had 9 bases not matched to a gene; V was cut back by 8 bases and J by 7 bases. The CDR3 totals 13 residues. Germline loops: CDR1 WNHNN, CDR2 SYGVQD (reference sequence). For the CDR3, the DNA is TGCGCCAGCGGGGGAACGACAGGGGGTGAGCAGTACTTC. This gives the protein CASGGTTGGEQYF.

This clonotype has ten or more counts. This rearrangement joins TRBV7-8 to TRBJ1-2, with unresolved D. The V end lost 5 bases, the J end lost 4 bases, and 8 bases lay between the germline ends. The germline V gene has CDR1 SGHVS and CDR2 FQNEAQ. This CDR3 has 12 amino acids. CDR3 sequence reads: CASSPEGYGYTF. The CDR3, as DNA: TGTGCCAGCAGCCCGGAAGGCTATGGCTACACCTTC.

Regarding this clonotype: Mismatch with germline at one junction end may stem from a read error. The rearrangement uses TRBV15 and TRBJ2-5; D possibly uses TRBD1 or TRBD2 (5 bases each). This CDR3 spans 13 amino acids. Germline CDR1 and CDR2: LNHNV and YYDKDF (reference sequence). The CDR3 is CATSRDRGELIFF. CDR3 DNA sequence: TGTGCCACCAGCAGAGATAGAGGGGAGCTGATCTTCTTC. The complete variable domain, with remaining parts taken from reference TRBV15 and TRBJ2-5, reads DAMVIQNPRYQVTQFGKPVTLSCSQTLNHNVMYWYQQKSSQAPKLLFHYYDKDFNNEADTPDNFQSRRPNTSFCFLDIRSPGLGDTAMYLCATSRDRGELIFFGPGTRLLVL.

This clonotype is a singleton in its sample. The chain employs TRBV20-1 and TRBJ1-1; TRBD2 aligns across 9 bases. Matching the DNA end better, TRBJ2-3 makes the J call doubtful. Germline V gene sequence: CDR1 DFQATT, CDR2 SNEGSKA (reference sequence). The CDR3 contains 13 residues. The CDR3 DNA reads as TGCAGTGCTACCTTAGCGGGAGTAGGTACGCAGTATTTT. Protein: CSATLAGVGTQYF.

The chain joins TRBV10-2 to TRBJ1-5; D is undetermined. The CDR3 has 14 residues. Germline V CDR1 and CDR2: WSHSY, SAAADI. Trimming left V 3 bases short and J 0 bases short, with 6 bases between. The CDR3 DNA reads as TGCGCCAGCAGTGATCTGTATAGCAATCAGCCCCAGCATTTT. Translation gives CASSDLYSNQPQHF.